This TCR beta chain was documented in a study of CD8+ T cells in alopecia areata. Study-wide context: Each of the treated patients was given oral tofacitinib, 5 to 10 mg twice daily, for moderate-to-severe alopecia areata. Patients took tofacitinib for 6 to 18 months, followed by 6 drug-free months.

The length of the CDR3 is 14 residues. V lost 0 bases and J lost 5; bases outside the gene matches: 3. The germline gives CDR1 SGHNT, CDR2 YYREEE (reference sequence). After isolation, RNA underwent reverse transcription to generate cDNA as the sequencing template. Only in-frame clones appear in the TCRdb table, and some are missing; sequencing was by immunoSEQ multiplex PCR. The repertoire includes about 250,000 clones, about three fifths of them detected once, and more than 0.85% sits in the top ten. The treatment: oral pan-JAK inhibitor, 5-10 mg twice daily. It was from PBMCs that CD4+ and CD8+ T cells were sorted.

The receptor was isolated from a human donor with alopecia areata. Material: CD4+ T cells sorted from blood, obtained around week 53, from a patient treated with tofacitinib. The gene calls are TRBV5-4 and TRBJ1-1; 8 bases agree with TRBD1. In nucleotides, the CDR3 is TGTGCCAGCAGCTTGGATCAGGGGGCAACTGAAGCTTTCTTT. It encodes CASSLDQGATEAFF. The variable domain in full, with the rest retrieved from reference TRBV5-4 and TRBJ1-1, is ETGVTQSPTHLIKTRGQQVTLRCSSQSGHNTVSWYQQALGQGPQFIFQYYREEENGRGNFPPRFSGLQFPNYSSELNVNALELDDSALYLCASSLDQGATEAFFGQGTRLTVV.